This T cell receptor (beta chain) was identified during a study of blood T cell repertoires in COVID-19. Germline V gene lookup returns CDR1 SGHRS and CDR2 YFSETQ. CDR3 size: 15 residues. V dropped 5 bases and J dropped 4; count of bases not matched to a gene: 12. Per the authors' pipeline: Amplification from reference gene primers served as the basis for estimated nucleated cell counts. Generated by immunoSEQ multiplex PCR, the TCRdb table keeps only in-frame clones and is missing some. D and trimming were read from the DNA, whereas the V and J calls and clone size are those reported in that table. The table lists tens of thousands of clones, 70% to 90% of them singletons, with 28% in the top ten.

The chain carries TRBV5-1 and TRBJ2-7, with 7 bases that match TRBD1. The specimen was peripheral blood. This TCR was recovered from a woman older than 75 with COVID-19, enrolled during active disease. CDR3 nucleotides: TGCGCCAGCAGACCTGGGACAGCCATTATTTACGAGCAGTACTTC. As protein: CASRPGTAIIYEQYF.